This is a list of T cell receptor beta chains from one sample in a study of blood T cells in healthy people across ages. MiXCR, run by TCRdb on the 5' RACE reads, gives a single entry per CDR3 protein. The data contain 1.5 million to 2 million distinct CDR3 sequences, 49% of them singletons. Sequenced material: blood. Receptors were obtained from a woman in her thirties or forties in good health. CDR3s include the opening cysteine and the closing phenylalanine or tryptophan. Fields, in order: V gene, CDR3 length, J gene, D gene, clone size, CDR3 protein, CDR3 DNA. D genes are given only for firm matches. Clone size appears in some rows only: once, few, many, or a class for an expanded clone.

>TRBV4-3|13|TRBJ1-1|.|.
CASSQDSGLKAFF
TGCGCCAGCAGCCAAGATTCGGGGCTGAAAGCTTTCTTT
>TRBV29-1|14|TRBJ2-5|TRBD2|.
CSVVRAGVQETQYF
TGCAGCGTTGTGAGAGCGGGGGTGCAAGAGACCCAGTACTTC
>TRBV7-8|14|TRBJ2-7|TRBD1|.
CASSLVQTGREQYF
TGTGCCAGCAGCTTAGTTCAGACAGGGCGCGAGCAGTACTTC
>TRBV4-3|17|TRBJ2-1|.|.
CASSQDPSHSSYNEQFF
TGCGCCAGCAGCCAAGACCCATCTCACAGCTCCTACAATGAGCAGTTCTTC
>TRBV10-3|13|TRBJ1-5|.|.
CAISTGSPQPQHF
TGTGCCATCAGTACAGGGAGCCCTCAGCCCCAGCATTTT
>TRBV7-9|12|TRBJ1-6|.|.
CASSELNSPLHF
TGTGCCAGCAGCGAATTGAATTCACCCCTCCACTTT
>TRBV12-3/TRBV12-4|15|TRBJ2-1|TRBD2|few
CASSRLAGSDNEQFF
TGTGCCAGCAGCAGACTAGCGGGGTCAGACAATGAGCAGTTCTTC
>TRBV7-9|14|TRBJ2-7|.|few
CASSSLGGRYEQYF
TGTGCCAGCAGCTCCCTGGGGGGGCGCTACGAGCAGTACTTC
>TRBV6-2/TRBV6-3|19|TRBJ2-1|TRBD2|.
CASSYSGLAGRYTYNEQFF
TGTGCCAGCAGTTACTCGGGACTAGCGGGGAGATATACCTACAATGAGCAGTTCTTC
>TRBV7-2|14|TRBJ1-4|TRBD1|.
CASTGGTGGEKLFF
TGTGCCAGCACAGGGGGGACAGGCGGAGAAAAACTGTTTTTT